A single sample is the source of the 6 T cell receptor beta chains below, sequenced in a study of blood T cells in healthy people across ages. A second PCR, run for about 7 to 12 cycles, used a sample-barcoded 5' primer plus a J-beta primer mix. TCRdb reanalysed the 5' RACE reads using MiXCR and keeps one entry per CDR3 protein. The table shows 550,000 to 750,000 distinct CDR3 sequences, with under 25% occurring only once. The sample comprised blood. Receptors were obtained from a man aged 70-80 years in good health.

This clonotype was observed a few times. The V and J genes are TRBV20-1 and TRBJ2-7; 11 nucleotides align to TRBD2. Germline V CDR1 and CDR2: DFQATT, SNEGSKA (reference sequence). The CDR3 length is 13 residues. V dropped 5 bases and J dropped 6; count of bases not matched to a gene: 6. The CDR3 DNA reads TGCAGTGCTCCGGGACTAGCGGAAAGCGAGCAGTACTTC. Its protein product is CSAPGLAESEQYF.

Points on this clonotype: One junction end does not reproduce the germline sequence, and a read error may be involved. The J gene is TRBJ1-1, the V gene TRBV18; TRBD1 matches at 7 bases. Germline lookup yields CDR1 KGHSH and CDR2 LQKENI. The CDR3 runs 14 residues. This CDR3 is CASSPPTGITEAFF. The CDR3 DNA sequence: TGTGCCAGCTCGCCACCGACAGGGATTACTGAAGCTTTCTTT. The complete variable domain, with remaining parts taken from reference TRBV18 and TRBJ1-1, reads NAGVMQNPRHLVRRRGQEARLRCSPMKGHSHVYWYRQLPEEGLKFMVYLQKENIIDESGMPKERFSAEFPKEGPSILRIQQVVRGDSAAYFCASSPPTGITEAFFGQGTRLTVV.

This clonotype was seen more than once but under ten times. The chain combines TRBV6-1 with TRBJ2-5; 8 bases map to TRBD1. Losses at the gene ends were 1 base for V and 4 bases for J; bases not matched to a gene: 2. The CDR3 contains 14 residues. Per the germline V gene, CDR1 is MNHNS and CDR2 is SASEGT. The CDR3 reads CASSEGTGRETQYF. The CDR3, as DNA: TGTGCCAGCAGTGAAGGGACAGGGCGAGAGACCCAGTACTTC.

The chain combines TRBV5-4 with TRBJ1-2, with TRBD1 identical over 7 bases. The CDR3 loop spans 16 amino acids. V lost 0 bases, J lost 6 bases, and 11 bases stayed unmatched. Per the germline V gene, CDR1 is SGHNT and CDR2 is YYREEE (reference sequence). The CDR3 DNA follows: TGTGCCAGCAGCTTGGGGCTAGGGACAGCGGTGAATGGCTACACCTTC. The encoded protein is CASSLGLGTAVNGYTF.

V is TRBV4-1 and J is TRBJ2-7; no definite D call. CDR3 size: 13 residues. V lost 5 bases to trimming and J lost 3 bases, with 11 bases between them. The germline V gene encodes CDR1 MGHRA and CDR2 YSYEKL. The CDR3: CASSSGPGYEQYF. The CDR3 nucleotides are TGCGCCAGCAGCTCCGGCCCCGGCTACGAGCAGTACTTC.

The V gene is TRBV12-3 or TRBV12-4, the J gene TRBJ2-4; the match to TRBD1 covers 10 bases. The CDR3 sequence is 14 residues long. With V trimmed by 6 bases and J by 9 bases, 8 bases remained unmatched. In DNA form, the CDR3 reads TGTGCCAGCAGCTCCACCGGGACAGGGGTCATTCAGTACTTC. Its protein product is CASSSTGTGVIQYF.